Given below is one T cell receptor beta chain in context. Its antigen target is currently unknown. Base-call qualities are not available, and no considerably larger clone is one nucleotide away. The method was 5' RACE. Sequencing was performed on a NextSeq 500. In the TCR library protocol, unique molecular identifiers were attached to individual cDNA molecules to correct for PCR bias and sequencing error. Both TCR alpha and beta chains were sequenced, and tight co-correlation was observed between alpha and beta sequence abundances in each sample. In the original analysis: Decombinator V4 was used to annotate TCR sequences for V gene, J gene and CDR3. TCRs were defined as expanded if a significant change between any two time points was detected under a Poisson model with p below 0.0001. TCR abundances were normalised to the total number of TCRs sequenced per sample and expressed as counts per million. TRAV1-2 paired with TRAJ12, TRAJ20 or TRAJ33 defined MAIT TCRs, while TRAV10 paired with TRAJ18 defined iNKT TCRs. A search of VDJdb, accessed on 1 November 2021, was run for TCRs annotated to CMV, EBV and SARS-CoV-2, with TCRs annotated for multiple antigens excluded. TCRdb handled the public reads itself, with Q25 trimming in fastp and clone calling in MiXCR, and kept productive beta chains. Each record represents a unique CDR3 protein, reported with the most common genes and DNA among its rows. The V and J calls come from TCRdb's annotation, not from the publication. Within this sample are about 81,000 distinct CDR3 sequences, with approximately 6% of them counted one time only. Of the sample, about 7.8% falls within the top ten clones.

The CDR3 spans 20 residues, from the cysteine through the phenylalanine. Left in the record is the CDR3 DNA by itself, 60 bases read in frame from the first base. V and J lose 5 bases and 9 bases, and a span of 37 bases separates them. Set within a cohort of healthcare workers in London, UK, this nested case-control study involved weekly PCR testing of nasopharyngeal swabs along with blood sampling. Healthcare workers were enrolled in the week of the UK lockdown, from 23 to 31 March 2020, and were followed every week for up to roughly 15 weeks. The sample belongs to a study of early T cells in non-severe SARS-CoV-2 infection (dated by TCRdb to about 2021). For the wider study: Because TCR sequencing relied on bulk RNA taken from unsorted whole blood, pairing of alpha and beta chains was not possible.

Paper-wide results and their limitations: VDJdb matching was skewed toward anti-spike CD8 responses, so virus-specific expansions were likely underestimated and private and CD4 specificities were missed.

Recombination connected TRBV12-3 or TRBV12-4 to TRBJ2-5, with the D gene tentatively TRBD1 or TRBD2, based on 5 matching bases in each. The sample taken for sequencing was whole blood. The clonotype was recovered from an adult who was a healthcare worker with PCR-confirmed SARS-CoV-2 infection or an uninfected control (not recorded which). The CDR3 protein: CASSPLRGQGGGPIQVAQYF. The sequenced DNA is TGTGCCAGCAGTCCCCTTCGTGGGCAGGGTGGGGGACCGATCCAAGTCGCCCAGTACTTC.